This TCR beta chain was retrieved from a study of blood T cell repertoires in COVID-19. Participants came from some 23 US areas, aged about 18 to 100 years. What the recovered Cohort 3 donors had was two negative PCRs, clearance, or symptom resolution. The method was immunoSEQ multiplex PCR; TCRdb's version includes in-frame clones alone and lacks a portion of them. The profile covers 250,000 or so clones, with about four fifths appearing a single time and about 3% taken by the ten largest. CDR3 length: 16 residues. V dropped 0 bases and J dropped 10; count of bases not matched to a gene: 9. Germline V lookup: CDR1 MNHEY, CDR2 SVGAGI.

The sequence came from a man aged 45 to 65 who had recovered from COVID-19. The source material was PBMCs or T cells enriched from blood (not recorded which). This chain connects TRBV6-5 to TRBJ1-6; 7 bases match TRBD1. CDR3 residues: CASSYSTGFRGSPLHF. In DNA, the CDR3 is TGTGCCAGCAGTTACTCGACAGGGTTTCGAGGATCACCCCTCCACTTT.